These 14 T cell receptor beta chains were all obtained from the same sample, sequenced in a study of Graves' ophthalmopathy and Graves' hyperthyroidism. Investigators amplified TCR beta CDR3 regions from RNA transcripts. Second-round multiplex PCR came after first-round RT-PCR with HTBI primers. TCRdb ran MiXCR on the multiplex PCR reads and lists one entry per CDR3 protein. The sample yields 40,000 to 45,000 distinct CDR3 sequences, around 52% seen once. Specimen: peripheral blood. These receptors all stem from an adult man with Graves' ophthalmopathy.

The chain combines TRBV5-5 with TRBJ2-7; 8 bases align to TRBD2. J was trimmed by 3 bases and V by 3 bases; bases with no gene match: 5. Germline V gives CDR1 SGHKS, CDR2 YYEKEE (reference sequence). The CDR3 runs 14 residues. CDR3: CASSSTGGYYEQYF. CDR3 sequence (DNA): TGTGCCAGCAGCTCGACGGGAGGGTACTACGAGCAGTACTTC.

This clonotype appeared a single time. An end of the junction differs from the germline gene, which may be a read error. The V call is TRBV5-6, the J call TRBJ2-3; 7 bases agree with TRBD1. The germline V gene has CDR1 SGHDT and CDR2 YYEEEE. This CDR3 comprises 17 residues. This chain's CDR3 is CASSSLDTGASTDTQYF. The CDR3 nucleotides are TGTGCCAGCAGTAGCTTGGACACAGGGGCTAGCACAGATACGCAGTACTTT.

This clonotype appeared many times. V usage is TRBV19 and J usage is TRBJ2-5; D gene ambiguous. The CDR3 is 11 residues long. Trimming pared 3 bases from V and 4 bases from J, leaving 3 bases between. Germline CDR1 is LNHDA and CDR2 is SQIVND (reference sequence). CDR3 in DNA: TGTGCCAGTAGTATGGGAGAGACCCAGTACTTC. Residues: CASSMGETQYF.

Only one count was recorded for this clonotype. The rearrangement joins TRBV15 to TRBJ2-5; D remains unclear. Germline CDR1 and CDR2: LNHNV and YYDKDF (reference sequence). The CDR3 has 15 amino acids. V was trimmed by 1 base and J by 0 bases, leaving 9 bases between them. The CDR3 coding sequence is TGTGCCACCAGCAGAGCGGGCGGCTACCAAGAGACCCAGTACTTC. Its translation is CATSRAGGYQETQYF. Looking up the rest from reference TRBV15 and TRBJ2-5 gives the full variable domain: DAMVIQNPRYQVTQFGKPVTLSCSQTLNHNVMYWYQQKSSQAPKLLFHYYDKDFNNEADTPDNFQSRRPNTSFCFLDIRSPGLGDTAMYLCATSRAGGYQETQYFGPGTRLLVL.

The chain uses TRBV5-1 and TRBJ2-3, with TRBD2 identical over 9 bases. V dropped 1 base and J dropped 11; count of bases not matched to a gene: 17. Germline V gives CDR1 SGHRS, CDR2 YFSETQ. CDR3 length: 17 amino acids. The CDR3 here is CASSLLLAGGDYNEQYF. The CDR3 nucleotides read TGCGCCAGCAGCTTGTTACTAGCGGGCGGAGACTACAATGAGCAGTATTTT.

By share, this clonotype counts as medium-sized. V and J are TRBV24-1 and TRBJ1-5, with no clear D. Per germline, CDR1 KGHDR and CDR2 SFDVKD. Trimming stripped 4 bases from V and 4 bases from J, with 19 bases between. CDR3 size: 17 residues. CDR3 nucleotide sequence: TGTGCCACCAGTGAACCCCACCAGCCCGTTCTTAATCAGCCCCAGCATTTT. Its protein is CATSEPHQPVLNQPQHF.

This clonotype is medium-sized. The gene calls are TRBV15 and TRBJ2-3, with D possibly matching TRBD2 (5 bases). CDR3 length equals 15 residues. The V end lost 1 base, the J end lost 0 bases, and 8 bases lay between the germline ends. Per germline, CDR1 LNHNV and CDR2 YYDKDF (reference sequence). The CDR3 here is CATSRGLISTDTQYF. The DNA for the CDR3 is TGTGCCACCAGCAGAGGACTAATCAGCACAGATACGCAGTATTTT.

Turning to this clonotype: The junction departs from the called germline gene at one end, perhaps through a read error. The chain employs TRBV7-7 and TRBJ2-3, with D tentatively TRBD1 (5 bases). Per the germline V gene, CDR1 is SSHAT and CDR2 is FNYEAQ (reference sequence). This CDR3 has 15 amino acids. For the CDR3, the DNA is TGTGCTAGCAGCCTAAGGGGCCAGGGAACAGATACGCAGTATTTT. This translates into CASSLRGQGTDTQYF.

As concerns this clonotype: An end of the junction differs from the germline gene, which may be a read error. The chain is built from TRBV7-8 and TRBJ2-2; D is unresolved. CDR3 length equals 15 residues. The germline V gene has CDR1 SGHVS and CDR2 FQNEAQ. The CDR3 DNA reads TGCGCCGGCAGCTTAGCTCGGCCGAACACCGGGGAGCTGTTTTTT. Protein sequence: CAGSLARPNTGELFF.

Ten or more counts support this clonotype. The rearrangement uses TRBV12-3 or TRBV12-4 and TRBJ2-2; D call uncertain. The CDR3 covers 12 residues. Trimming removed 6 bases at V and 8 bases at J, with 10 bases between. CDR3 nucleotides: TGTGCCAGCAGGCCCCATGGGGGGGAGCTGTTTTTT. Translation: CASRPHGGELFF.

V and J are TRBV20-1 and TRBJ2-5; D assignment may be TRBD1 or TRBD2 (5 bases each). Germline V gene data show CDR1 as DFQATT and CDR2 as SNEGSKA (reference sequence). V was clipped by 6 bases and J by 2 bases, with 19 bases between them. This CDR3 region has 15 residues. The CDR3 loop is CSASVGFGAQETQYF. CDR3 nucleotide sequence: TGCAGTGCCAGCGTGGGGTTCGGGGCACAAGAGACCCAGTACTTC.

This clonotype has a count of ten or more. The rearrangement joins TRBV4-1 to TRBJ2-1; 7 bases map to TRBD2. The ends lost 6 bases at V and 4 bases at J; junction bases unmatched: 12. Germline CDR1 and CDR2: MGHRA and YSYEKL. CDR3 size: 16 residues. CDR3 loop: CASRATLGGGYNEQFF. In nucleotides, the CDR3 is TGCGCCAGCAGAGCGACTCTGGGGGGGGGTTACAATGAGCAGTTCTTC.

The chain combines TRBV10-3 with TRBJ2-5; 8 bases match TRBD2. Losses at the gene ends were 3 bases for V and 2 bases for J; bases not matched to a gene: 5. CDR3 length: 15 amino acids. Germline-derived CDR1 and CDR2 are ENHRY and SYGVKD. The CDR3 loop reads CAISDRGGGQETQYF. DNA of the CDR3: TGTGCCATCAGTGACCGGGGGGGAGGGCAAGAGACCCAGTACTTC.

The chain uses TRBV5-5 and TRBJ2-1, with 9 bases that match TRBD1. The CDR3 is 15 amino acids. Germline V gives CDR1 SGHKS, CDR2 YYEKEE (reference sequence). The V segment lost 4 bases and the J segment 3 bases; nucleotides outside the gene matches: 5. This CDR3 reads CASSQGQGIYNEQFF. In DNA form, the CDR3 reads TGTGCCAGCAGCCAGGGACAGGGAATCTACAATGAGCAGTTCTTC.